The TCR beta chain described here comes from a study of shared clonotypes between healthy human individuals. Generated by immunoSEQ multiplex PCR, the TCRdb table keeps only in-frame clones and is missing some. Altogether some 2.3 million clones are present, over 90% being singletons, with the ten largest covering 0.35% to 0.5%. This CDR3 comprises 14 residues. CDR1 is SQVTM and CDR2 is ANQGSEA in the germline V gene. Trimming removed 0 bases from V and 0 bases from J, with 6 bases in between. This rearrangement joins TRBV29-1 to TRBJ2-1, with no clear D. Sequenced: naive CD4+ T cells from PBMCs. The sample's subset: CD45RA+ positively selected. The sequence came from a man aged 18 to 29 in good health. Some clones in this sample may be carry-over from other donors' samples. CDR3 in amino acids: CSVEDASSYNEQFF. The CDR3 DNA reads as TGCAGCGTTGAAGATGCGAGCTCCTACAATGAGCAGTTCTTC.